These 10 T cell receptor beta chains share one sample of origin, sequenced in a study of blood T cell repertoires in COVID-19. Libraries were prepared by immunoSEQ multiplex PCR; TCRdb keeps only in-frame clonotypes and omits some of them. The repertoire holds 150,000 to 200,000 clones, about 81% seen once, with around 15% in the top ten. What was sequenced was peripheral blood. The receptors were sampled from a man aged 25-40 years with active or convalescent COVID-19.

This rearrangement joins TRBV1 to TRBJ1-3; TRBD1, the D gene given by the table, was not confirmed from the DNA. TRBV1 has pseudogene status. The CDR3 has 16 residues. Here the CDR3 DNA reads TGCACCAGCAACCGACAGGGCAATCCGTCTGGAAACACCATATATTTT. Protein product: CTSNRQGNPSGNTIYF.

Comment on this clone: Other DNA variants within this sample encode the same CDR3. The V gene is TRBV6-4, the J gene TRBJ2-2; weak D call: TRBD2 (6 bases). The length of the CDR3 is 14 residues. Trimming cost V 0 bases and J 5 bases, with 7 bases left between them. Germline assignment: CDR1 MRHNA and CDR2 SNTAGT. The CDR3 reads CASSDSRGTGELFF. The CDR3 DNA reads TGTGCCAGCAGTGACTCGCGGGGAACCGGGGAGCTGTTTTTT.

The chain employs TRBV7-6 and TRBJ2-7; a possible D gene is TRBD2 (6 bases). The germline CDR1 and CDR2 sequences are SGHVS and FNYEAQ. The CDR3 has 15 residues. Trimming removed 1 base from V and 0 bases from J, with 10 bases in between. In nucleotides, the CDR3 is TGTGCCAGCAGCTTAGTAGCGGAAAGCTCCTACGAGCAGTACTTC. Amino acid sequence: CASSLVAESSYEQYF.

The chain is built from TRBV27 and TRBJ1-1; D unresolved. This CDR3 spans 12 amino acids. Trimming took off 4 bases at V and 7 bases at J, with 10 bases between the two ends. Germline V CDR1 and CDR2: MNHEY, SMNVEV (reference sequence). In DNA form, the CDR3 reads TGTGCCAGCAGTTACCGCGGGGATGAAGCTTTCTTT. It specifies CASSYRGDEAFF.

This clone was counted a few times. This rearrangement joins TRBV5-1 to TRBJ2-2, with a tentative D call TRBD2 (5 bases). The germline V and J ends were trimmed by 4 bases and 7 bases, with 11 bases remaining between them. The V gene's germline CDR1 is SGHRS and CDR2 YFSETQ. The CDR3 is 13 residues long. CDR3 in amino acids: CASSLGRDGELFF. The CDR3 DNA is TGCGCCAGCAGCCTGGGTCGGGACGGGGAGCTGTTTTTT.

J is TRBJ1-5 and V is TRBV18; possible D gene TRBD1, 6 bases. This CDR3 has 14 residues. V lost 4 bases and J 4 bases, leaving 11 bases between the germline ends. The V gene's germline CDR1 is KGHSH and CDR2 LQKENI. CDR3 protein: CASSRAGDNQPQHF. CDR3 nucleotide sequence: TGTGCCAGCTCACGGGCAGGGGATAATCAGCCCCAGCATTTT. The entire variable domain, with the rest obtained from reference TRBV18 and TRBJ1-5, is as follows: NAGVMQNPRHLVRRRGQEARLRCSPMKGHSHVYWYRQLPEEGLKFMVYLQKENIIDESGMPKERFSAEFPKEGPSILRIQQVVRGDSAAYFCASSRAGDNQPQHFGDGTRLSIL.

This chain connects TRBV3-1 (or the pseudogene TRBV3-2) to TRBJ2-5, with a weak D call TRBD1 (5 bases). The CDR3 contains 15 residues. Per the germline V gene, CDR1 is LGHDT and CDR2 is YNNKEL (reference sequence). V lost 7 bases and J 4 bases, leaving 19 bases between the germline ends. The DNA for the CDR3 is TGTGCCAGCACCCGACCCCAACCCCAGGGAGAGACCCAGTACTTC. This sequence encodes CASTRPQPQGETQYF.

The V call is TRBV12-3 or TRBV12-4, the J call TRBJ1-5, with no clear D. V was trimmed by 2 bases and J by 9 bases, leaving 8 bases between them. The CDR3 sequence is 12 residues long. CDR3 DNA sequence: TGTGCCAGCAGTTTAAAGCCCGGGCCCCAGCATTTT. Protein: CASSLKPGPQHF.

This rearrangement joins TRBV23-1 to TRBJ1-5; the D gene is possibly TRBD1 (6 bases). TRBV23-1 is an open reading frame whose function is uncertain. V lost 6 bases to trimming and J lost 1 base, with 13 bases between them. The CDR3 spans 15 residues. DNA of the CDR3: TGCGCCAGCAGCTTAGGGGGGGGAAGCAATCAGCCCCAGCATTTT. Residues: CASSLGGGSNQPQHF.

With regard to this clone: One end of the junction does not line up with germline, which may come from a read error. The V call is TRBV7-7, the J call TRBJ2-1; D is unresolved. CDR3 length equals 14 residues. Germline V gene lookup returns CDR1 SSHAT and CDR2 FNYEAQ (reference sequence). The CDR3 DNA sequence: TGTGCTAGCAGCCCACTGTCGAGCTACAATGAGCAGTTCTTC. Translated: CASSPLSSYNEQFF.